Following are 10 T cell receptor beta chains from one sample sequenced in a study of CD8+ T cells in alopecia areata. Isolated RNA was reverse transcribed into cDNA used as the sequencing template. The table came from immunoSEQ multiplex PCR; TCRdb's copy has only in-frame clones and leaves some out. This sample has 95,000 to 100,000 clones; around 60% occur once, and the top ten carry about a sixth. Treatment meaning: oral pan-JAK inhibitor, 5-10 mg twice daily. The sequences come from CD8+ T cells sorted from blood, collected at roughly week 58, from a patient treated with tofacitinib. The receptor set was obtained from a human donor with alopecia areata.

This clone showed up just a few times. This rearrangement joins TRBV19 to TRBJ2-3, with 10 bases aligning to TRBD2. Unmatched junction bases numbered 1, after V lost 6 bases and J lost 1 base. The CDR3 runs to 14 residues. The V gene's germline CDR1 is LNHDA and CDR2 SQIVND (reference sequence). CDR3 protein: CASSLAGGTDTQYF. The CDR3 region has the DNA TGTGCCAGTAGCCTAGCGGGGGGCACAGATACGCAGTATTTT.

This chain connects TRBV7-9 to TRBJ1-5, with D perhaps matching TRBD1 (5 bases). The germline V gene encodes CDR1 SEHNR and CDR2 FQNEAQ (reference sequence). V lost 4 bases and J lost 5, with 15 bases in between. The length of the CDR3 is 15 residues. The CDR3 protein is CASSSPTRQYQPQHF. The CDR3 coding sequence is TGTGCCAGCAGCTCCCCAACCCGACAGTATCAGCCCCAGCATTTT.

The chain links TRBV1 to TRBJ2-5. TRBV1 is shown as a pseudogene. The CDR3 covers 16 residues. CDR3 bases: TGCACCAGCAGCCAAAGACCCAACCAAGCCCAAGAGACCCAGTACTTC. Protein product: CTSSQRPNQAQETQYF.

This sequence joins TRBV5-1 and TRBJ2-3; D is uncertain. There are 12 residues in the CDR3. Deletions cut 2 bases from V and 2 bases from J, with 3 bases between. Germline V gene data show CDR1 as SGHRS and CDR2 as YFSETQ. Here the CDR3 reads CASSLDTDTQYF. DNA of the CDR3: TGCGCCAGCAGCTTAGACACAGATACGCAGTATTTT.

This chain uses TRBV6-6 with TRBJ2-5; 8 positions agree with TRBD1. The germline CDR1 and CDR2 sequences are MNHNY and SVGAGI (reference sequence). V was pared by 6 bases and J by 4 bases, with 13 bases of the junction left unmatched. CDR3 size: 16 residues. DNA for the CDR3: TGTGCCAGCAGCTCCCTCGGACAGGGCCTGGGAGAGACCCAGTACTTC. Its protein is CASSSLGQGLGETQYF.

This chain links TRBV15 with TRBJ1-4; no firm D call. From germline, CDR1 is LNHNV and CDR2 YYDKDF (reference sequence). Trimming removed 4 bases from V and 0 bases from J, with 12 bases in between. The CDR3 is made up of 16 amino acids. CDR3 amino acids: CATSTPNRSTNEKLFF. CDR3 nucleotides: TGTGCCACCAGCACCCCGAACAGATCAACTAATGAAAAACTGTTTTTT.

This clone was recorded a few times. This chain connects TRBV29-1 to TRBJ2-7, with 9 bases fitting TRBD2. The CDR3 spans 15 residues. The trim removed 2 bases at V and 0 bases at J, leaving 5 bases unmatched. From germline, CDR1 is SQVTM and CDR2 ANQGSEA. CDR3 bases: TGCAGCGTTGAAAAGGGAGCGGGGGGCTCCTACGAGCAGTACTTC. This gives the protein CSVEKGAGGSYEQYF.

The rearrangement joins TRBV2 to TRBJ2-7; no definite D call. This CDR3 region has 13 residues. The V gene's germline CDR1 is SNHLY and CDR2 FYNNEI. The V gene lost 4 bases and the J gene lost 7 bases, with 14 bases spanning the gap. The CDR3 DNA is TGTGCCAGCAGTGGCAACGACCCCCTGGAGCAGTACTTC. Its protein product is CASSGNDPLEQYF.

The chain combines TRBV18 with TRBJ2-1, with 8 bases aligning to TRBD1. The CDR3 is 14 amino acids. Trimming cost V 1 base and J 9 bases; bases outside gene matches: 5. Germline CDR1 and CDR2: KGHSH and LQKENI. CDR3 in amino acids: CASSPRQGYSEQFF. CDR3 coding DNA: TGTGCCAGCTCACCACGACAGGGGTATAGTGAGCAGTTCTTC. Full variable domain (remainder filled in from reference TRBV18 and TRBJ2-1): NAGVMQNPRHLVRRRGQEARLRCSPMKGHSHVYWYRQLPEEGLKFMVYLQKENIIDESGMPKERFSAEFPKEGPSILRIQQVVRGDSAAYFCASSPRQGYSEQFFGPGTRLTVL.

On this clone: Other nucleotide sequences from this sample produce the same CDR3. The genes are TRBV27 and TRBJ2-2, with unresolved D. The CDR3 has 13 residues. Germline V gives CDR1 MNHEY, CDR2 SMNVEV (reference sequence). V was shortened by 0 bases and J by 2 bases, with 1 base between the two germline ends. The CDR3 DNA follows: TGTGCCAGCAGTTTATCTAACACCGGGGAGCTGTTTTTT. Encoded protein: CASSLSNTGELFF.